In its sample, the clone carrying this T cell receptor beta chain was seen a few times. What it binds is unknown. This entry belongs to a study of blood T cells in healthy people across ages. Study-level points and caveats: One million T cells yielded diversity estimates that were considered underestimates. More naive CD4+ cells and higher diversity were found in long-lived than in aged donors.

Germline V gene sequence: CDR1 SGHVS, CDR2 FNYEAQ. Trimming took off 5 bases at V and 7 bases at J, with 17 bases between the two ends. The CDR3 is 15 residues long. PCR was performed a second time for about 7 to 11 cycles using a sample-barcoded 5' primer and a J-beta primer mix. Via MiXCR, TCRdb re-called the 5' RACE reads, giving one row per CDR3 protein. This table has 1.5 million to 2 million distinct CDR3 sequences, 28% appearing once. This chain connects TRBV7-6 to TRBJ1-4, with a tentative D call TRBD1 (6 bases). Input material: blood. This clonotype was sampled from a woman in her thirties in good health. The CDR3, as DNA: TGTGCCAGCAGCCCCGGGGCAGGGGCGGGTGAAAAACTGTTTTTT. It yields the protein CASSPGAGAGEKLFF.